This T cell receptor beta chain was captured in a study of blood T cell repertoires in COVID-19 (dated by TCRdb to the early 2020s). Context from the whole study: The collaborator samples originated in the United States, Italy and Spain and spanned the acute and convalescent phases of COVID-19. The material from the prospective study consisted of cDNA or gDNA derived from T cells, B-cell-depleted T cells, or PBMCs. Subjects who had been exposed to COVID-19, were actively infected with it, or had recovered from it provided the deeply sampled blood TCRbeta repertoires that made up the dataset. A freely available public database, intended as a resource for researchers studying the immune response to SARS-CoV-2, is where the repertoires were released. Samples came from the ongoing ImmuneRACE study (first 160 participants) plus 1,254 subjects from 6 global collaborators. Nearly every sample came with metadata listing a de-identified subject ID, COVID-19 status, age in years and sex. Where available, HLA class I and class II types were obtained from metadata supplied by the sample provider rather than from assay-based typing. General findings and caveats noted by the study authors: How much clinical and demographic metadata was included differed by source and by participant, and the metadata was provided uncurated.

Concerning this clone: Its recognized antigen is unknown. Per-base quality was not reported, and no clone a single base away is much larger than it.

TCRbeta CDR3 regions were amplified from genomic DNA by means of the immunoSEQ Assay, a bias-controlled multiplex PCR. Concerning the study's data processing: The number of nucleated cells in each sample was estimated by amplification of reference gene primers within the assay. Sequence reads were collapsed and filtered to measure the absolute abundance of every unique TCRbeta CDR3 rearrangement. Productive Simpson clonality was computed per sample as the square root of Simpson's diversity index over productive rearrangements. Imported from immuneACCESS, the table was reduced by TCRdb to in-frame sequences with V and J called. These copies leave out some clones; in studies compared against another copy, an unresolved V gene accounts for under half, and the cause of the remainder is not known. V, J and clone size reflect that table, while D and trimming were determined from the DNA. A total of 180,000 or so clones appear in this sample, 81% of them only once. Approximately 10% of the sample goes to the ten largest clones.

Looking up the germline V gene yields CDR1 SQVTM and CDR2 ANQGSEA. Spanning cysteine to phenylalanine, the CDR3 consists of 14 amino acids. Only CDR3 DNA is held: 42 bases, read in frame from base 1. Trimming accounts for 4 bases at V and 0 bases at J, while the number of junction bases matched to no gene is 6. One collaborating source in Seattle enrolled patients while the patients were actively infected and followed the patients over time throughout the course of disease. Whole blood was collected in K2EDTA tubes by collaborating institutions according to the institutions' own protocols. For TCRbeta analysis, collaborator samples were shipped as frozen whole blood, as isolated PBMCs, or as DNA extracted from either sample type.

The chain was built from TRBV29-1 and TRBJ2-7, and 7 junction bases match TRBD2. The TCR comes from a woman aged 40-49 years with COVID-19, enrolled during active disease. Specimen: peripheral blood. The CDR3 protein is CSVARGVSSYEQYF. The DNA sequence is TGCAGCGTTGCCCGGGGGGTAAGCTCCTACGAGCAGTACTTC.